These T cell receptor beta chains were read from a single sample in a study of T cells after yellow fever vaccination. Using its own MiXCR run on the 5' RACE reads, TCRdb lists one record per CDR3 protein. Altogether a few hundred thousand distinct CDR3 sequences are present, approximately 5.2% being singletons, with the ten largest covering about 3.5%. The input for sequencing was CD4+ T cells sorted from PBMCs, taken on the day of the yellow fever booster vaccination. These TCRs come from a man aged 18 to 30 who received the YFV17D yellow fever vaccine. Each CDR3 is given with its conserved first and last residue. Each record gives: V gene, clone size, D gene, J gene, CDR3 protein, CDR3 DNA. The D gene is left open where the match is weak. Size is omitted from some rows. Given values are once, few, many or a class for expanded clones.

TRBV7-2	few	NA	TRBJ2-5	CASSPQGGVGTQYF	TGTGCCAGCAGCCCCCAGGGGGGGGTGGGGACCCAGTACTTC
TRBV7-2	many	TRBD2	TRBJ2-1	CASSLERSGIEQFF	TGTGCCAGCAGCTTAGAGCGTAGCGGGATTGAGCAGTTCTTC
TRBV20-1	NA	NA	TRBJ2-3	CSARSPTSTDTQYF	TGCAGTGCTCGCTCGCCGACTAGCACAGATACGCAGTATTTT
TRBV12-3/TRBV12-4	many	NA	TRBJ2-5	CASSPLGRRFETQYF	TGTGCCAGCTCGCCTTTAGGCCGTCGGTTCGAGACCCAGTACTTC
TRBV20-1	NA	TRBD2	TRBJ2-1	CSAREGGGMVNEQFF	TGCAGTGCTAGAGAGGGGGGAGGGATGGTCAATGAGCAGTTCTTC
TRBV4-3	few	NA	TRBJ2-6	CASSQGPGHSGANVLTF	TGCGCCAGCAGCCAAGGTCCAGGGCACTCTGGGGCCAACGTCCTGACTTTC
TRBV19	few	TRBD1	TRBJ1-1	CASILGQGATEAFF	TGTGCCAGTATCCTCGGACAGGGGGCAACTGAAGCTTTCTTT
TRBV7-2	NA	TRBD1	TRBJ1-2	CASSISTGYGYTF	TGTGCCAGCAGCATATCGACAGGGTACGGCTACACCTTC
TRBV24-1	NA	NA	TRBJ1-5	CATSDSAGSQPQHF	TGTGCCACCAGTGATTCGGCAGGGAGTCAGCCCCAGCATTTT
TRBV10-3	few	NA	TRBJ1-2	CAISPTSNYGYTF	TGTGCCATCAGCCCGACAAGTAACTATGGCTACACCTTC
TRBV4-3	NA	TRBD2	TRBJ2-5	CASSPGGWRGKETQYF	TGCGCCAGCAGCCCCGGCGGCTGGCGGGGGAAAGAGACCCAGTACTTC
TRBV4-3	many	NA	TRBJ1-2	CASSQEVSYGYTF	TGCGCCAGCAGCCAAGAAGTCAGTTATGGCTACACCTTC
TRBV7-2	many	NA	TRBJ1-1	CASRPFTRGGQTEAFF	TGTGCCAGCAGACCCTTTACTCGGGGAGGGCAGACTGAAGCTTTCTTT
TRBV11-1	few	NA	TRBJ1-2	CASSLLGDGYGYTF	TGTGCCAGCAGCTTATTGGGGGACGGCTATGGCTACACCTTC
TRBV6-2/TRBV6-3	NA	NA	TRBJ1-1	CASSYGQSLTEAFF	TGTGCCAGCAGTTACGGGCAGTCATTGACTGAAGCTTTCTTT
TRBV7-6	NA	NA	TRBJ1-5	CASSSDGPAGQPQHF	TGTGCCAGCAGCTCCGATGGGCCTGCGGGTCAGCCCCAGCATTTT
TRBV12-3/TRBV12-4	few	NA	TRBJ1-5	CASSFRFNQPQHF	TGTGCCAGCAGTTTTCGGTTCAATCAGCCCCAGCATTTT
TRBV7-6	few	NA	TRBJ2-3	CASSPLGENTQYF	TGTGCCAGCAGCCCCTTAGGGGAAAATACGCAGTATTTT
TRBV29-1	many	NA	TRBJ1-1	CSVEGTEGTEAFF	TGCAGCGTTGAGGGGACGGAGGGTACTGAAGCTTTCTTT
TRBV9	many	NA	TRBJ2-7	CASSVTLRDEQYF	TGTGCCAGCAGCGTAACCCTAAGGGACGAGCAGTACTTC
TRBV5-1	many	NA	TRBJ1-1	CASSLVVGGNTEAFF	TGCGCCAGCAGCTTGGTCGTGGGGGGGAACACTGAAGCTTTCTTT
TRBV7-2	once	NA	TRBJ2-3	CASSLSPFGTDTQYF	TGTGCCAGCAGCTTAAGTCCGTTCGGCACAGATACGCAGTATTTT
TRBV9	NA	NA	TRBJ2-5	CASSAGVALETQYF	TGTGCCAGCAGCGCCGGTGTAGCGCTGGAGACCCAGTACTTC
TRBV18	NA	TRBD1	TRBJ2-1	CASSPRDRNNEQFF	TGTGCCAGCTCACCCCGGGACAGAAACAATGAGCAGTTCTTC
TRBV27	NA	NA	TRBJ1-1	CASSPIWATEAFF	TGTGCCAGCAGTCCTATATGGGCCACTGAAGCTTTCTTT
TRBV20-1	NA	NA	TRBJ1-2	CSAPRQGYGYTF	TGCAGTGCTCCAAGACAAGGGTATGGCTACACCTTC
TRBV11-2	few	NA	TRBJ2-5	CASSLQTGTQETQYF	TGTGCCAGCAGCTTGCAAACAGGGACACAAGAGACCCAGTACTTC
TRBV20-1	many	TRBD1	TRBJ2-3	CSEGAASTDTQYF	TGCAGTGAGGGGGCCGCTAGCACAGATACGCAGTATTTT
TRBV5-1	NA	NA	TRBJ2-5	CASSFAGTQETQYF	TGCGCCAGCAGCTTCGCCGGGACTCAAGAGACCCAGTACTTC
TRBV6-5	NA	NA	TRBJ2-3	CASSYERGGLTDTQYF	TGTGCCAGCAGTTACGAAAGGGGGGGGCTGACAGATACGCAGTATTTT
TRBV20-1	many	NA	TRBJ2-1	CSASWVPGNEQFF	TGCAGTGCTTCCTGGGTCCCCGGGAATGAGCAGTTCTTC
TRBV7-2	many	NA	TRBJ2-1	CASSLGGLPNNEQFF	TGTGCCAGCAGCTTAGGCGGGCTGCCCAACAATGAGCAGTTCTTC
TRBV7-3	few	NA	TRBJ2-3	CASSLQSHSTDTQYF	TGTGCCAGCAGCTTACAGTCTCACAGCACAGATACGCAGTATTTT